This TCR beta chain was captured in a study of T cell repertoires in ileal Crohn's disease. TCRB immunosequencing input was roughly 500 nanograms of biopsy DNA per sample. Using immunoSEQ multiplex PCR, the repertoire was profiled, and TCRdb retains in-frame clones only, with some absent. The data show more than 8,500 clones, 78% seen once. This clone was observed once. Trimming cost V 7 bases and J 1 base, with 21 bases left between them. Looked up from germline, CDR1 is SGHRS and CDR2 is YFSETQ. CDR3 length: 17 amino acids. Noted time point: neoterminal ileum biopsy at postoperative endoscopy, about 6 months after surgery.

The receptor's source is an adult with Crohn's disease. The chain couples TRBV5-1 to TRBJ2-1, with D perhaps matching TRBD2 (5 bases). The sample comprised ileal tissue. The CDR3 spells CASRVGVSLVSYNEQFF. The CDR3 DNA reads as TGCGCCAGCCGTGTGGGAGTGTCGCTAGTGTCCTACAATGAGCAGTTCTTC. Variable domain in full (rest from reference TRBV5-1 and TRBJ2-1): KAGVTQTPRYLIKTRGQQVTLSCSPISGHRSVSWYQQTPGQGLQFLFEYFSETQRNKGNFPGRFSGRQFSNSRSEMNVSTLELGDSALYLCASRVGVSLVSYNEQFFGPGTRLTVL.